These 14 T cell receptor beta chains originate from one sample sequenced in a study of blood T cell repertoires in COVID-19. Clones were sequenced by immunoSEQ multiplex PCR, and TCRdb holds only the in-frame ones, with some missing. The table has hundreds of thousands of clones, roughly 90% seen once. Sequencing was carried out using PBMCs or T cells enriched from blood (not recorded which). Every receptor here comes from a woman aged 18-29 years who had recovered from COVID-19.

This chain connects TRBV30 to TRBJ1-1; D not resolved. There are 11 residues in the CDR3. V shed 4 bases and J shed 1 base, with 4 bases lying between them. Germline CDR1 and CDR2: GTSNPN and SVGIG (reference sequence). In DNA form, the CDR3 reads TGTGCCTGGAATCAGAACACTGAAGCTTTCTTT. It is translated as CAWNQNTEAFF.

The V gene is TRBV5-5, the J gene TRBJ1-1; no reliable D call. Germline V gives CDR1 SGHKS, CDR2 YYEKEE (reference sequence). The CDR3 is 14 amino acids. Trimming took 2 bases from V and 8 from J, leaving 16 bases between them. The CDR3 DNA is TGTGCCAGCAGCTTTCGGGAATACCGGCCAGAAGCTTTCTTT. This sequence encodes CASSFREYRPEAFF.

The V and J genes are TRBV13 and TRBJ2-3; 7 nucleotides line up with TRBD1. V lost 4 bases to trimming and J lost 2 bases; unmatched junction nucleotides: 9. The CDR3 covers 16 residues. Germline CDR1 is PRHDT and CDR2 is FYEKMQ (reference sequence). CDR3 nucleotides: TGTGCCAGCAGCTGGAGGACCGGGACAGACACAGATACGCAGTATTTT. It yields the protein CASSWRTGTDTDTQYF.

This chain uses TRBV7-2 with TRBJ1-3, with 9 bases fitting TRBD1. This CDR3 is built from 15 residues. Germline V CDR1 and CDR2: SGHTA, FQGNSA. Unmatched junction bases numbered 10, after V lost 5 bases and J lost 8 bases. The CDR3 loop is CASSPLSRTGDTIYF. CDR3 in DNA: TGTGCCAGCAGCCCCCTTTCCCGGACAGGGGACACCATATATTTT.

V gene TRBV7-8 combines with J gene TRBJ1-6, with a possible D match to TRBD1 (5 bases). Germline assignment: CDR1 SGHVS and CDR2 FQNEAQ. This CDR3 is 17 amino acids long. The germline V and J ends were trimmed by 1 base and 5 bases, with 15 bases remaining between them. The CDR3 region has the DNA TGTGCCAGCAGCTTAGTATGGGGGGACGGGGATAATTCACCCCTCCACTTT. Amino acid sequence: CASSLVWGDGDNSPLHF.

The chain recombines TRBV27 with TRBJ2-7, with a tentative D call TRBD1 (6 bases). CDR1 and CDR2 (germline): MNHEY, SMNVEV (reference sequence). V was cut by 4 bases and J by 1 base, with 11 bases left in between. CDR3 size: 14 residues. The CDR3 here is CASSYFQGSYEQYF. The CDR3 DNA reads TGTGCCAGCAGTTATTTTCAGGGGTCCTACGAGCAGTACTTC.

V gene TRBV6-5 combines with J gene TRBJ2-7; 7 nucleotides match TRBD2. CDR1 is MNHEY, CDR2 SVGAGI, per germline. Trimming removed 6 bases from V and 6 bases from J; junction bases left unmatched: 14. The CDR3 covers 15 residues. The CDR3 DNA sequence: TGTGCCAGCAGAACCCAAGGGACTACTTTTAGCGAGCAGTACTTC. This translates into CASRTQGTTFSEQYF.

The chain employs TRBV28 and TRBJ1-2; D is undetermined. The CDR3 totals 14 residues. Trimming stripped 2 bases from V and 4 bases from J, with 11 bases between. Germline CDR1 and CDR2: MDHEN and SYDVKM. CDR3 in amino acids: CASSLGRLGYGYTF. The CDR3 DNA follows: TGTGCCAGCAGTTTAGGCAGGTTAGGCTATGGCTACACCTTC.

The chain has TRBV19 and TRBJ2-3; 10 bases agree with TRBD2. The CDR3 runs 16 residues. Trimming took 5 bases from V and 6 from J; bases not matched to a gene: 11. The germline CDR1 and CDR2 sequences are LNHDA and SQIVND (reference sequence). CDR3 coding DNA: TGTGCCAGTAGTCCCCTAGCGGGAGTACAATCGGATACGCAGTATTTT. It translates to CASSPLAGVQSDTQYF.

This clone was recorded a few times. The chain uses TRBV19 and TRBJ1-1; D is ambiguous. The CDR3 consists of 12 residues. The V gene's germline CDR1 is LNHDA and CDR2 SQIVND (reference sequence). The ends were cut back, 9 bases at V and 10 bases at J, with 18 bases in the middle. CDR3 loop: CASDDGEGRAFF. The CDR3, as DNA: TGTGCCAGCGACGATGGGGAGGGTAGAGCTTTCTTT.

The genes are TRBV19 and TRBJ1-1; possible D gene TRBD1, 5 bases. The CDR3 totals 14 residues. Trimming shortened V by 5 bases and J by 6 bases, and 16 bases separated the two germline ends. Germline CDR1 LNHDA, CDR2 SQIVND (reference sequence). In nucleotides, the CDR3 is TGTGCCAGTAGTGACTGGGACTTTCGGGCTGAAGCTTTCTTT. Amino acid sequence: CASSDWDFRAEAFF. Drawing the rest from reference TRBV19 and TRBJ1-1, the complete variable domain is DGGITQSPKYLFRKEGQNVTLSCEQNLNHDAMYWYRQDPGQGLRLIYYSQIVNDFQKGDIAEGYSVSREKKESFPLTVTSAQKNPTAFYLCASSDWDFRAEAFFGQGTRLTVV.

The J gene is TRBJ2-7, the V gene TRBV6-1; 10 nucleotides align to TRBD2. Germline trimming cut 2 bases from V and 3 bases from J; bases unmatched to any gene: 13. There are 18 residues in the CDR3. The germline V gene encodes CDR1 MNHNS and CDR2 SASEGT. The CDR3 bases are TGTGCCAGCAGTGAAAGGTCGGCTAGCGGGGGCCCCATCTACGAGCAGTACTTC. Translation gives CASSERSASGGPIYEQYF.

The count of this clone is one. The CDR3 nucleotides read TGTGCCAGCAGTTTACCCCGCCCCCCACGCGGGGGAACTGAAGCTTTCTTT. Protein product: CASSLPRPPRGGTEAFF. The rearrangement links TRBV27 to TRBJ1-1, with D possibly TRBD1 on 5 matching bases. CDR3 length equals 17 residues. Germline CDR1 and CDR2: MNHEY and SMNVEV (reference sequence). Trimming pared 2 bases from V and 5 bases from J, leaving 21 bases between.

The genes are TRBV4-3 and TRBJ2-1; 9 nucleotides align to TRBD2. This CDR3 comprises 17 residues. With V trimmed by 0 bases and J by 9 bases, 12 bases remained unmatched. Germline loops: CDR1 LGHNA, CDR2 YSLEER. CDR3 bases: TGCGCCAGCAGCCAAGAATTCCTAGCGGGGCAGCTACGTGAGCAGTTCTTC. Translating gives CASSQEFLAGQLREQFF.